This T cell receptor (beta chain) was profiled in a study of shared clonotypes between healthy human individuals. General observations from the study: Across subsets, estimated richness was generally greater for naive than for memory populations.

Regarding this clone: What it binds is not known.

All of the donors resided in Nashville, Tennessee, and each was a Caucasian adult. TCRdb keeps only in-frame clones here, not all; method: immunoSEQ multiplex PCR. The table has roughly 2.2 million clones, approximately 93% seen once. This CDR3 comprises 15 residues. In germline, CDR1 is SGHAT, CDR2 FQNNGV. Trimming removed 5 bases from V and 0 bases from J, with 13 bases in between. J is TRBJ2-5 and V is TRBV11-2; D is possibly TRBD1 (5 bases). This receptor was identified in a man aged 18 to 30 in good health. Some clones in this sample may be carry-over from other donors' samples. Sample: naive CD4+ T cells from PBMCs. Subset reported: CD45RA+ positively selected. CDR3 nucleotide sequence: TGTGCCAGCAGCGTCGAGACAGTGTACCAAGAGACCCAGTACTTC. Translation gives CASSVETVYQETQYF.